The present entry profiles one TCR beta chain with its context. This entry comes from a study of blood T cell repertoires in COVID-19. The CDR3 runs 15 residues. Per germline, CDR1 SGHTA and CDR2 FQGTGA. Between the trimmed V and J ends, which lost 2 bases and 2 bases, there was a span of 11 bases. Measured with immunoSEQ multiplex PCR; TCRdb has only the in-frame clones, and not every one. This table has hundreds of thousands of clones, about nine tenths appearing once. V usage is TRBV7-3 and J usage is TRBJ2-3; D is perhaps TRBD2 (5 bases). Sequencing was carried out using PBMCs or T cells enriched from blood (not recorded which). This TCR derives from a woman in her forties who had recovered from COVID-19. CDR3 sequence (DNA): TGTGCCAGCAGCTTAGCTAGCAGACTCACAGATACGCAGTATTTT. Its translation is CASSLASRLTDTQYF.